This TCR beta chain is from a study of OX40 agonist ivuxolimab in advanced cancers. Trimming took 6 bases from V and 5 from J; bases not matched to a gene: 9. CDR3 length: 15 amino acids. The germline V gene has CDR1 SEHNR and CDR2 FQNEAQ (reference sequence). Study conclusions and caveats: Low normalized T-cell clonal expansion also characterized some of the nonresponders. Clones of CD4+ and CD8+ blood T cells grew by week 6 at doses of 0.1 to 3.0 mg/kg.

As to this clone: The antigen is undetermined.

Sequencing was performed with immunoSEQ multiplex PCR; in TCRdb, only in-frame clones are kept and a portion is missing. The sample shows roughly 64,000 clones, under 95% of them seen only once. The sequencing used CD4+ or CD8+ T cells sorted from blood, collected in a trial of the OX40 agonist ivuxolimab. The chain is built from TRBV7-9 and TRBJ2-2; 7 bases agree with TRBD1. This receptor was obtained from an adult with an advanced solid tumor such as melanoma, head and neck, liver or kidney cancer. The CDR3 here is CASRWDSPSTGELFF. The CDR3 nucleotides are TGTGCCAGCAGATGGGACAGCCCCTCTACCGGGGAGCTGTTTTTT.